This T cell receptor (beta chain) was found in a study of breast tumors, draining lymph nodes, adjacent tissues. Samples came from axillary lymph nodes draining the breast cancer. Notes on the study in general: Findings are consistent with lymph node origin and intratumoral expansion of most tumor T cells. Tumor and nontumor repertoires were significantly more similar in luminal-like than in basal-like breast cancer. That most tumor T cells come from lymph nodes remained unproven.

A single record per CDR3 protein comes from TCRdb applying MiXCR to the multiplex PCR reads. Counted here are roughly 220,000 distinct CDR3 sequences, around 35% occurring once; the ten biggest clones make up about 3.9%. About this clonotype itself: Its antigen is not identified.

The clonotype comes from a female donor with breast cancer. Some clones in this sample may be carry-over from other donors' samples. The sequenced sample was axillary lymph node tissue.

The CDR3, as DNA: TGCAGTGCCGGGAAACGGGCAGGGAGCTCTGGGGCCAACGTCCTGACTTTC. Protein sequence: CSAGKRAGSSGANVLTF. This chain joins TRBV20-1 and TRBJ2-6; the D call may be TRBD1 or TRBD2 (5 bases each). CDR3 length: 17 residues. V shed 6 bases and J shed 0 bases, with 18 bases lying between them. Germline CDR1 reads DFQATT; CDR2 reads SNEGSKA (reference sequence).